This T cell receptor (beta chain) stems from a study of shared clonotypes between healthy human individuals. Repertoires were generated with immunoSEQ multiplex PCR, while TCRdb's copy carries only in-frame clones and drops some. The sample lists a few million clones; roughly 95% were seen once. CD45RO-negative cells were positively selected for CCR7, leaving out terminally differentiated effector memory CD45RA+ cells. About this clone: No antigen is known for it.

Broader study findings: Among non-shared clonotypes, generation probabilities were lower than among those shared by all four donors.

The sequenced material came from naive CD8+ T cells from PBMCs. The TCR comes from a man between 18 and 29 years old in good health. Some clones in this sample may be carry-over from other donors' samples.

The CDR3 DNA reads as TGTGCCAGCAGTTCCCAACCGGGACTAGCGGGAGTATGGGACACCGGGGAGCTGTTTTTT. Its translation is CASSSQPGLAGVWDTGELFF. The chain employs TRBV27 and TRBJ2-2; 14 nucleotides line up with TRBD2. This CDR3 has 20 residues. The germline V gene has CDR1 MNHEY and CDR2 SMNVEV (reference sequence). Losses at the gene ends were 4 bases for V and 3 bases for J; bases not matched to a gene: 13.